This is a list of T cell receptor beta chains from one sample in a study of T cell responses to AZD1222 COVID-19 vaccine. The data were produced by immunoSEQ multiplex PCR, yet TCRdb's version contains in-frame clones alone and is incomplete. The sample holds some 170,000 clones, approximately 88% seen once. Sequenced material: peripheral blood, taken on day 0 of AZD1222 vaccination. These receptors all stem from an adult in good health. The CDR3 runs from the conserved cysteine through the conserved F or W. D genes are given only for firm matches. Some rows mark clone size as missing; the rest say once, few, many or name a class of expanded clone.

v_gene: TRBV25-1
d_gene: .
abundance: .
j_gene: TRBJ2-1
CDR3aa: CASSEASQFF
CDR3nt: TGTGCCAGCAGTGAAGCATCGCAGTTCTTC

v_gene: TRBV27
d_gene: .
abundance: few
j_gene: TRBJ1-1
CDR3aa: CASSLLMGTEAFF
CDR3nt: TGTGCCAGCAGTTTATTAATGGGAACTGAAGCTTTCTTT

v_gene: TRBV9
d_gene: TRBD2
abundance: .
j_gene: TRBJ2-7
CDR3aa: CASSALGTTSYEQYF
CDR3nt: TGTGCCAGCAGCGCGCTGGGGACTACCTCCTACGAGCAGTACTTC

v_gene: TRBV18
d_gene: TRBD1
abundance: few
j_gene: TRBJ1-5
CDR3aa: CASSPPPGGLSNQPQHF
CDR3nt: TGTGCCAGCTCTCCCCCGCCAGGGGGCCTAAGCAATCAGCCCCAGCATTTT

v_gene: TRBV5-4
d_gene: .
abundance: .
j_gene: TRBJ2-7
CDR3aa: CASSLPLREQYF
CDR3nt: TGTGCCAGCAGCCTACCTCTACGAGAGCAGTACTTC

v_gene: TRBV6-1
d_gene: .
abundance: .
j_gene: TRBJ1-4
CDR3aa: CASSEAHEKLFF
CDR3nt: TGTGCCAGCAGTGAAGCTCACGAAAAACTGTTTTTT

v_gene: TRBV10-1
d_gene: TRBD1
abundance: .
j_gene: TRBJ1-1
CDR3aa: CASSELTGDYTEAFF
CDR3nt: TGCGCCAGCAGTGAGTTGACAGGGGACTACACTGAAGCTTTCTTT

v_gene: TRBV30
d_gene: .
abundance: once
j_gene: TRBJ2-1
CDR3aa: CAWEQENEQFF
CDR3nt: TGTGCCTGGGAACAGGAAAATGAGCAGTTCTTC

v_gene: TRBV19
d_gene: .
abundance: .
j_gene: TRBJ1-5
CDR3aa: CASRDNVNQPQHF
CDR3nt: TGTGCCAGTAGGGACAATGTCAATCAGCCCCAGCATTTT

v_gene: TRBV9
d_gene: .
abundance: few
j_gene: TRBJ1-2
CDR3aa: CASSVARDTAINYGYTF
CDR3nt: TGTGCCAGCAGCGTAGCCCGGGACACCGCGATAAACTATGGCTACACCTTC

v_gene: TRBV6-5
d_gene: TRBD1
abundance: .
j_gene: TRBJ1-3
CDR3aa: CASRKTGSGNTIYF
CDR3nt: TGTGCCAGCAGAAAGACAGGGTCCGGAAACACCATATATTTT